This T cell receptor beta chain emerged from a study of T cell repertoires in cytomegalovirus infection. Study background: Indications came from public TCR beta signatures; they pointed to CMV infection and to a matching HLA type.

Study results and limitations: HLA-C-restricted CMV clonotypes gave the most frequent clonotype in two of eight donors.

MiXCR was run by TCRdb on the reads, yielding one entry per CDR3 protein. The table has roughly 990,000 distinct CDR3 sequences, around a third seen once. V gave up 5 bases and J gave up 8 bases, with 30 bases separating them. The CDR3 spans 18 residues. The germline V gene has CDR1 MNHEY and CDR2 SMNVEV (reference sequence). This clonotype was seen more than once but under ten times. Its antigen is not known. The specimen was cultured CD8+ T cells from PBMCs, collected from culture after CMV antigen stimulation. The chain has TRBV27 and TRBJ1-2; D ambiguous. This TCR was sampled from a human donor in good health (CMV status not recorded). Some clones in this sample may be carry-over from other donors' samples. CDR3 residues: CASSPKAEWIVGSLGYTF. CDR3 DNA sequence: TGTGCCAGCAGTCCTAAAGCCGAATGGATCGTGGGAAGTTTGGGCTACACCTTC.